The 17 T cell receptor beta chains below were found in one sample sequenced in a study of OX40 agonist ivuxolimab in advanced cancers. Sequencing was performed with immunoSEQ multiplex PCR; in TCRdb, only in-frame clones are kept and a portion is missing. Of about 28,000 clones listed, less than 90% are singletons. The sample in question was CD4+ or CD8+ T cells sorted from blood, obtained in a trial of the OX40 agonist ivuxolimab. The receptors were gathered from an adult with an advanced solid tumor such as melanoma, head and neck, liver or kidney cancer.

The chain couples TRBV21-1 to TRBJ1-2. TRBV21-1 is a recognized pseudogene. The CDR3 loop spans 11 amino acids. As DNA, the CDR3 is TGTGCCAGCAGCAATTCGGAGGGCTACACCTTC. This sequence encodes CASSNSEGYTF.

This clone occurred once. This chain uses TRBV19 with TRBJ1-1, with D maybe TRBD1 (5 bases). Trimming cost V 7 bases and J 0 bases, with 12 bases left between them. Germline lookup yields CDR1 LNHDA and CDR2 SQIVND (reference sequence). CDR3 length equals 14 residues. The CDR3 DNA follows: TGTGCCAGTACCATCGGGGGTATGAACACTGAAGCTTTCTTT. Its protein is CASTIGGMNTEAFF.

The V and J genes are TRBV11-2 and TRBJ1-1; D not resolved. CDR3 length equals 16 residues. The V end was cut by 0 bases, the J end by 0 bases, with 11 bases between. The germline V gene has CDR1 SGHAT and CDR2 FQNNGV. The CDR3 DNA reads as TGTGCCAGCAGCTTAGATCGCCCAGCGATGAACACTGAAGCTTTCTTT. This gives the protein CASSLDRPAMNTEAFF.

This clone has a single count. The chain employs TRBV7-9 and TRBJ2-7, with TRBD2 matching over 9 bases. From germline, CDR1 is SEHNR and CDR2 FQNEAQ (reference sequence). The V and J ends lost 8 bases and 2 bases, in that order; junction bases with no gene match: 7. This CDR3 is built from 14 residues. The CDR3 region is CASGKREETYEQYF. For the CDR3, the DNA is TGTGCCAGCGGTAAGCGGGAGGAAACCTACGAGCAGTACTTC.

The V and J genes are TRBV28 and TRBJ2-7; TRBD1 or TRBD2 may be the D gene (5 bases each). Trimming took off 3 bases at V and 4 bases at J, with 16 bases between the two ends. This CDR3 contains 15 residues. Germline lookup yields CDR1 MDHEN and CDR2 SYDVKM. CDR3 coding DNA: TGTGCCAGCAGTTTCCTCGAGGGGTGGGTTTACGAGCAGTACTTC. Amino acid sequence: CASSFLEGWVYEQYF.

The gene calls are TRBV27 and TRBJ2-1, with D tentatively TRBD2 (5 bases). Germline values: CDR1 MNHEY, CDR2 SMNVEV (reference sequence). Trimming took 5 bases from V and 4 from J, leaving 9 bases between them. There are 13 residues in the CDR3. In DNA form, the CDR3 reads TGTGCCAGCAGTGTAGCGCTATACAATGAGCAGTTCTTC. Amino acid sequence: CASSVALYNEQFF.

CDR3 residues: CASSDPPGGELFF. The DNA of the CDR3 is TGTGCCAGTAGTGACCCCCCTGGTGGGGAGCTGTTTTTT. The chain carries TRBV19 and TRBJ2-2; D remains ambiguous. The CDR3 runs to 13 residues. The V end lost 5 bases, the J end lost 8 bases, and 12 bases lay between the germline ends. Germline values: CDR1 LNHDA, CDR2 SQIVND (reference sequence).

The chain links TRBV7-9 to TRBJ2-1, with a weak D call TRBD2 (5 bases). Trimming stripped 1 base from V and 8 bases from J, with 9 bases between. CDR1 is SEHNR, CDR2 FQNEAQ, per germline (reference sequence). The CDR3 extends over 13 amino acids. The CDR3 DNA is TGTGCCAGCAGCTTAGTAGTAGCGTATGAGCAGTTCTTC. Encoded protein: CASSLVVAYEQFF.

The chain has TRBV9 and TRBJ2-1; 8 bases are a match to TRBD2. Germline CDR1 reads SGDLS; CDR2 reads YYNGEE. CDR3 length: 15 amino acids. Germline trimming cut 3 bases from V and 3 bases from J; bases unmatched to any gene: 5. The CDR3 here is CASSDSGTSYNEQFF. DNA for the CDR3: TGTGCCAGCAGCGACTCCGGGACTAGCTACAATGAGCAGTTCTTC.

V usage is TRBV19 and J usage is TRBJ2-7; perhaps TRBD1 as D (6 bases). The CDR3 runs 14 residues. Germline CDR1 and CDR2: LNHDA and SQIVND (reference sequence). Trimming took off 5 bases at V and 0 bases at J, with 11 bases between the two ends. The chain's CDR3 is CASSVGTYSYEQYF. DNA of the CDR3: TGTGCCAGTAGTGTCGGGACATACTCCTACGAGCAGTACTTC.

This chain connects TRBV13 to TRBJ1-1, with D unclear. Trimming shortened V by 5 bases and J by 1 base, and 8 bases separated the two germline ends. The CDR3 totals 13 residues. The germline CDR1 and CDR2 sequences are PRHDT and FYEKMQ (reference sequence). The CDR3 loop is CASSETGNTEAFF. The CDR3 DNA follows: TGTGCCAGCAGCGAGACGGGGAACACTGAAGCTTTCTTT.

CDR3 loop: CASSFGGTGGEKLFF. DNA of the CDR3: TGTGCCAGCAGTTTTGGGGGCACAGGGGGCGAAAAACTGTTTTTT. The rearrangement uses TRBV5-4 and TRBJ1-4; the match to TRBD1 covers 9 bases. The CDR3 is 15 residues long. Germline V gene lookup returns CDR1 SGHNT and CDR2 YYREEE (reference sequence). V gave up 5 bases and J gave up 8 bases; unmatched junction bases: 10.

The chain joins TRBV7-8 to TRBJ2-7; 8 bases map to TRBD1. The germline gives CDR1 SGHVS, CDR2 FQNEAQ. The CDR3 contains 16 residues. J was trimmed by 2 bases and V by 3 bases; bases with no gene match: 9. Written as DNA, the CDR3 is TGTGCCAGCAGCTTTCACCGGGACAGGCCTACCTACGAGCAGTACTTC. This translates into CASSFHRDRPTYEQYF.

In DNA, the CDR3 is TGTGCCAGCACCTGGGGGACTAGCGGCAACAATGAGCAGTTCTTC. This codes for CASTWGTSGNNEQFF. V gene TRBV27 combines with J gene TRBJ2-1, with TRBD2 matching 11 bases. The V gene end was trimmed by 7 bases and the J gene end by 5 bases; junction bases not matched to a gene: 7. The CDR3 contains 15 residues. Germline V gene lookup returns CDR1 MNHEY and CDR2 SMNVEV (reference sequence).

By sample fraction, this clone is large (0.1 to 1%). V gene TRBV13 combines with J gene TRBJ2-3, with D hard to call. The V and J ends lost 0 bases and 5 bases respectively, with 6 bases between them. The CDR3 totals 13 residues. Germline V gives CDR1 PRHDT, CDR2 FYEKMQ (reference sequence). The CDR3 here is CASSLGGEDTQYF. CDR3 bases: TGTGCCAGCAGCTTAGGTGGGGAAGATACGCAGTATTTT.

The CDR3 nucleotides read TGTGCCAGCAGATCCCAAGGACTGGACAACACTGAAGCTTTCTTT. As protein: CASRSQGLDNTEAFF. This chain joins TRBV2 and TRBJ1-1; no firm D call. The germline CDR1 and CDR2 sequences are SNHLY and FYNNEI. The CDR3 contains 15 residues. V lost 6 bases, J lost 2 bases, and 16 bases lay in between.

V and J are TRBV10-3 and TRBJ2-7; TRBD2 matches at 11 bases. This CDR3 has 17 residues. The V gene end was trimmed by 3 bases and the J gene end by 0 bases; junction bases not matched to a gene: 7. The germline V gene encodes CDR1 ENHRY and CDR2 SYGVKD. CDR3 amino acids: CAISELAGVALSYEQYF. CDR3 bases: TGTGCCATCAGTGAACTAGCGGGAGTGGCCCTCTCCTACGAGCAGTACTTC.